Following are 8 T cell receptor beta chains from one sample sequenced in a study of shared clonotypes between healthy human individuals. Libraries were prepared by immunoSEQ multiplex PCR; TCRdb keeps only in-frame clonotypes and omits some of them. This table holds approximately 2.4 million clones, nearly 97% found once. Input material: naive CD4+ T cells sorted from blood. Subset noted: CD45RA+ positively selected. All receptors derive from a man younger than 35 in good health.

The chain is built from TRBV29-1 and TRBJ2-7; D perhaps matches TRBD1 (6 bases). CDR1 is SQVTM and CDR2 is ANQGSEA in the germline V gene. This CDR3 is built from 14 residues. V lost 1 base, J lost 7 bases, and 17 bases lay in between. As DNA, the CDR3 is TGCAGCGTTGAAGGCACGACAGGACCGGGGGAGCAGTACTTC. Translated: CSVEGTTGPGEQYF.

This clone appeared a single time. The V and J genes are TRBV5-1 and TRBJ2-1; possibly TRBD1 for D (5 bases). V lost 0 bases to trimming and J lost 10 bases, with 14 bases between them. The CDR3 has 14 amino acids. Germline V gives CDR1 SGHRS, CDR2 YFSETQ. CDR3 sequence (DNA): TGCGCCAGCAGCTTGGAGGGGTTACTCGGCGAGCAGTTCTTC. It translates to CASSLEGLLGEQFF. Supplemented by reference TRBV5-1 and TRBJ2-1, the full variable domain reads KAGVTQTPRYLIKTRGQQVTLSCSPISGHRSVSWYQQTPGQGLQFLFEYFSETQRNKGNFPGRFSGRQFSNSRSEMNVSTLELGDSALYLCASSLEGLLGEQFFGPGTRLTVL.

The genes are TRBV18 and TRBJ2-5; D remains ambiguous. V gave up 1 base and J gave up 5 bases, with 8 bases separating them. This CDR3 has 13 residues. From germline, CDR1 is KGHSH and CDR2 LQKENI. The CDR3, as DNA: TGTGCCAGCTCACCACTTCACGGGGAGACCCAGTACTTC. Protein product: CASSPLHGETQYF.

This clone was picked up one time. The chain recombines TRBV18 with TRBJ2-7, with D tentatively TRBD2 (5 bases). V was cut by 4 bases and J by 2 bases, with 12 bases left in between. CDR1 and CDR2 from the germline V gene are KGHSH and LQKENI. The CDR3 length is 14 residues. The CDR3 loop reads CASSRGASAYEQYF. Written as DNA, the CDR3 is TGTGCCAGCTCACGGGGAGCCTCAGCCTACGAGCAGTACTTC.

The rearrangement uses TRBV7-2 and TRBJ2-3; possibly TRBD2 for D (5 bases). The CDR3 runs to 16 residues. Trimming stripped 5 bases from V and 2 bases from J, with 17 bases between. Germline loops: CDR1 SGHTA, CDR2 FQGNSA. CDR3 loop: CASSTRGLEFTDTQYF. CDR3 coding DNA: TGTGCCAGCAGCACCCGAGGACTCGAATTCACAGATACGCAGTATTTT.

This clone was picked up one time. The chain links TRBV9 to TRBJ2-5, with D possibly being TRBD1 (5 bases). Trimming shortened V by 0 bases and J by 0 bases, and 12 bases separated the two germline ends. The CDR3 loop spans 16 amino acids. The germline V gene encodes CDR1 SGDLS and CDR2 YYNGEE. The CDR3 DNA reads TGTGCCAGCAGCGTAGGCCGGACACCGTACCAAGAGACCCAGTACTTC. Translated, it gives CASSVGRTPYQETQYF.

The gene calls are TRBV7-2 and TRBJ2-4, with D perhaps TRBD1 or TRBD2 (5 bases each). Looked up from germline, CDR1 is SGHTA and CDR2 is FQGNSA. The CDR3 has 14 residues. Trimming stripped 5 bases from V and 8 bases from J, with 16 bases between. The CDR3 spells CASSPRGARDIQYF. In nucleotides, the CDR3 is TGTGCCAGCAGCCCTCGTGGGGCGAGGGACATTCAGTACTTC. Looking up the rest from reference TRBV7-2 and TRBJ2-4 gives the full variable domain: GAGVSQSPSNKVTEKGKDVELRCDPISGHTALYWYRQSLGQGLEFLIYFQGNSAPDKSGLPSDRFSAERTGGSVSTLTIQRTQQEDSAVYLCASSPRGARDIQYFGAGTRLSVL.

The chain is built from TRBV4-1 and TRBJ2-3; D might be TRBD1 (5 bases). Per germline, CDR1 MGHRA and CDR2 YSYEKL. This CDR3 contains 15 residues. The germline V and J ends were trimmed by 1 base and 6 bases, with 14 bases remaining between them. CDR3 DNA sequence: TGCGCCAGCAGCCAAGTTTTCCGAGACAGCGATACGCAGTATTTT. It encodes CASSQVFRDSDTQYF.